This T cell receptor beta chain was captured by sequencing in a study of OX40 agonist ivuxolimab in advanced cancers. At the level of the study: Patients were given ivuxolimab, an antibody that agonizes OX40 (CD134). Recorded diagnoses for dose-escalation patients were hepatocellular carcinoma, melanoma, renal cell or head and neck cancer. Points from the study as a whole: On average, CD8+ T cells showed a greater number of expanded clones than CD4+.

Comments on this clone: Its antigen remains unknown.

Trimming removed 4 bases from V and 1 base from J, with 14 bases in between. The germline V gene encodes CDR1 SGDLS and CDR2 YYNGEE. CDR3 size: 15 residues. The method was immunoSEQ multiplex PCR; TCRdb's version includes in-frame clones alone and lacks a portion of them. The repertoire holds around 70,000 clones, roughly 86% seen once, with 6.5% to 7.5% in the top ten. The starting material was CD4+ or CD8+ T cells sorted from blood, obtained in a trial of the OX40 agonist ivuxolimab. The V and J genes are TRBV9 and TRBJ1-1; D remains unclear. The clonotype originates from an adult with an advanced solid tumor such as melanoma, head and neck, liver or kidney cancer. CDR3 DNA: TGTGCCAGCAGCCCCCGGGCCGGACGGAACACTGAAGCTTTCTTT. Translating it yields CASSPRAGRNTEAFF. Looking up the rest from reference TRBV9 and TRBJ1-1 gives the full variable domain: DSGVTQTPKHLITATGQRVTLRCSPRSGDLSVYWYQQSLDQGLQFLIQYYNGEERAKGNILERFSAQQFPDLHSELNLSSLELGDSALYFCASSPRAGRNTEAFFGQGTRLTVV.